This T cell receptor beta chain was retrieved from a study of response to subunit inactivated influenza vaccine. Study-level points and caveats: Authors suggested few new T cells are recruited by each seasonal influenza vaccination.

Using its own MiXCR run on the RT-PCR reads, TCRdb lists one record per CDR3 protein. Of around 750,000 distinct CDR3 sequences in the sample, around 21% were seen once. Germline CDR1 and CDR2: MNHEY and SMNVEV (reference sequence). Trimming cost V 4 bases and J 7 bases, with 13 bases left between them. CDR3 length: 14 residues. This clonotype was counted a few times. Its specificity is not known. Here the sequenced sample was PBMCs from blood, taken roughly 5 days after vaccination. This rearrangement joins TRBV27 to TRBJ1-4, with D unresolved. This receptor was identified in a man between 45 and 60 years old who received an inactivated influenza vaccine. CDR3 in amino acids: CASSSLPPSEKLFF. The CDR3 DNA sequence: TGTGCCAGCAGTTCCTTACCCCCGTCTGAAAAACTGTTTTTT.